This T cell receptor beta chain came from a study of T cells after yellow fever vaccination. Study-wide points: Reappearance after the booster was seen for most primary-vaccination clones, at 96% CD4 and more than 80% CD8. Among all clonotypes, a small share was observed in both CD4 and CD8 compartments. Repertoires obtained by FACS sorting could include abundant clonotypes that entered as contaminants from the bulk population.

For this clonotype: Its antigen is currently unknown.

The CDR3 totals 16 residues. Germline V gives CDR1 SGHNT, CDR2 YYREEE (reference sequence). With 3 bases clipped from V and 8 bases from J, the junction kept 14 bases outside the gene matches. Via MiXCR, TCRdb re-called the 5' RACE reads, giving one row per CDR3 protein. The sample includes just under 600,000 distinct CDR3 sequences, roughly 13% of them seen just once. The V gene is TRBV5-4, the J gene TRBJ2-1; 7 bases map to TRBD2. Sample: PBMCs, taken on the day of the yellow fever booster vaccination. This clonotype originated in a man aged 25 to 40 who received the YFV17D yellow fever vaccine. The CDR3: CASSSAGLTTIDEQFF. CDR3 coding DNA: TGTGCCAGCAGCTCAGCGGGACTGACCACAATCGATGAGCAGTTCTTC.